The next 11 T cell receptor beta chains were all read from a single sample in a study of OX40 agonist ivuxolimab in advanced cancers. Libraries were prepared by immunoSEQ multiplex PCR; TCRdb keeps only in-frame clonotypes and omits some of them. The sample includes about 14,000 clones, about 90% seen only once; the top ten take 65% to 70%. The sequencing here drew on CD4+ or CD8+ T cells sorted from blood, taken in a trial of the OX40 agonist ivuxolimab. The receptors were gathered from an adult with an advanced solid tumor such as melanoma, head and neck, liver or kidney cancer.

This clone was found a few times. V is TRBV6-6 and J is TRBJ1-1; 8 nucleotides line up with TRBD1. Germline V lookup: CDR1 MNHNY, CDR2 SVGAGI (reference sequence). The CDR3 runs 13 residues. Trimming at V came to 0 bases and at J to 6 bases, leaving 0 bases not matched to a gene. Written as DNA, the CDR3 is TGTGCCAGCAGTTACTCGACAGGGGCTGAAGCTTTCTTT. This sequence encodes CASSYSTGAEAFF.

The chain carries TRBV7-9 and TRBJ1-1; D is possibly TRBD1 (6 bases). Germline CDR1 SEHNR, CDR2 FQNEAQ (reference sequence). The length of the CDR3 is 15 residues. Trimming removed 4 bases at V and 2 bases at J, with 14 bases between. CDR3 DNA: TGTGCCAGCAGCTCCCGGGGGGGACAAAACACTGAAGCTTTCTTT. Its translation is CASSSRGGQNTEAFF.

The gene calls are TRBV4-3 and TRBJ2-7; no reliable D call. The V gene lost 4 bases and the J gene lost 2 bases, with 12 bases spanning the gap. Germline V gene sequence: CDR1 LGHNA, CDR2 YSLEER. The length of the CDR3 is 14 residues. For the CDR3, the DNA is TGCGCCAGCAGCCCCCAGCGTAACGCCTACGAGCAGTACTTC. Its translation: CASSPQRNAYEQYF.

This clone was recorded once. This chain joins TRBV7-3 and TRBJ2-3; a possible D gene is TRBD2 (5 bases). The CDR3 has 11 amino acids. Germline-derived CDR1 and CDR2 are SGHTA and FQGTGA. The ends were cut back, 6 bases at V and 5 bases at J, with 6 bases in the middle. The CDR3 DNA reads TGTGCCAGCAGAGAGGGAGATACGCAGTATTTT. This encodes CASREGDTQYF.

The rearrangement links TRBV7-3 to TRBJ2-3, with 11 bases that match TRBD2. CDR3 length: 15 amino acids. In germline, CDR1 is SGHTA, CDR2 FQGTGA. The V and J ends lost 4 bases and 1 base, in that order; junction bases with no gene match: 1. CDR3 in DNA: TGTGCCAGCAGCTGGGGACTAGCGGGCACAGATACGCAGTATTTT. It encodes CASSWGLAGTDTQYF.

This chain joins TRBV6-5 and TRBJ2-5; no clear D gene. This CDR3 region has 14 residues. V lost 6 bases to trimming and J lost 1 base, with 12 bases between them. Germline assignment: CDR1 MNHEY and CDR2 SVGAGI. CDR3 sequence (DNA): TGTGCCAGCAGGGTCCTAGGCACCCAAGAGACCCAGTACTTC. Translating it yields CASRVLGTQETQYF.

Worth noting for this clone: A much larger clonotype is one base distant, so this may be a read error. The V and J genes are TRBV11-3 and TRBJ1-1; D is perhaps TRBD1 (5 bases). Germline CDR1 reads SGHNT; CDR2 reads YENEEA. The germline V and J ends were trimmed by 6 bases and 6 bases, with 14 bases remaining between them. The CDR3 length is 13 residues. This CDR3 is CASRYGGNAEAFF. CDR3 sequence (DNA): TGTGCCAGCAGGTATGGGGGAAACGCTGAAGCTTTCTTT.

This rearrangement joins TRBV30 to TRBJ1-2, with 7 bases fitting TRBD1. CDR1 and CDR2 (germline): GTSNPN, SVGIG (reference sequence). There are 13 residues in the CDR3. The V and J ends lost 4 bases and 6 bases, in that order; junction bases with no gene match: 8. The CDR3 DNA sequence: TGTGCCTGGACCCAGACAGGGAATGATGGCTACACCTTC. Translating gives CAWTQTGNDGYTF.

This chain links TRBV18 with TRBJ1-5; D is perhaps TRBD1 (6 bases). Germline assignment: CDR1 KGHSH and CDR2 LQKENI. This CDR3 has 16 amino acids. Trimming removed 0 bases at V and 5 bases at J, with 14 bases between. CDR3 amino acids: CASSPPANRDDQPQHF. In DNA form, the CDR3 reads TGTGCCAGCTCACCACCGGCGAACAGGGACGATCAGCCCCAGCATTTT.

The rearrangement joins TRBV27 to TRBJ1-1; TRBD1 matches at 7 bases. The CDR3 sequence is 15 residues long. The V gene end was trimmed by 4 bases and the J gene end by 6 bases; junction bases not matched to a gene: 11. Per germline, CDR1 MNHEY and CDR2 SMNVEV (reference sequence). CDR3 amino acids: CASSSTGVRGAEAFF. The CDR3 DNA reads as TGTGCCAGCAGTTCCACAGGGGTAAGGGGGGCTGAAGCTTTCTTT.

This chain links TRBV7-2 with TRBJ2-1, with TRBD2 identical over 12 bases. Germline V CDR1 and CDR2: SGHTA, FQGNSA. V lost 1 base to trimming and J lost 15 bases; unmatched junction nucleotides: 4. CDR3 size: 13 residues. As DNA, the CDR3 is TGTGCCAGCAGCTTAGGACTAGCGGGGGAGGGGTTCTTC. This translates into CASSLGLAGEGFF. The full variable domain, its missing parts supplied by reference TRBV7-2 and TRBJ2-1, is GAGVSQSPSNKVTEKGKDVELRCDPISGHTALYWYRQSLGQGLEFLIYFQGNSAPDKSGLPSDRFSAERTGGSVSTLTIQRTQQEDSAVYLCASSLGLAGEGFFGPGTRLTVL.